These 7 T cell receptor beta chains came from one sample sequenced in a study of beta chain features in type 1 diabetes. General study findings and limits: In all four CD4+ subsets, TCRB CDR3 length was significantly, moderately reduced in type 1 diabetes.

Antigen specificity for these receptors is unknown. Expressed TCRB transcripts were sequenced after all isolated RNA was converted to cDNA. Only in-frame clones appear in the TCRdb table, and some are missing; sequencing was by immunoSEQ multiplex PCR. The sample has 300,000 to 400,000 clones; 13% are singletons. The specimen was naive CD4+ T cells from blood. The origin of the receptors is a woman aged 18-29 years with type 1 diabetes.

The chain has TRBV5-6 and TRBJ1-5; D may be TRBD1 (6 bases). Trimming removed 4 bases from V and 8 bases from J, with 16 bases in between. Germline V gene sequence: CDR1 SGHDT, CDR2 YYEEEE. This CDR3 is 14 amino acids long. The CDR3 DNA reads as TGTGCCAGCAGCCCTAGGACAGAGAGGGAGCCCCAGCATTTT. Protein sequence: CASSPRTEREPQHF.

The chain has TRBV20-1 and TRBJ1-1; a possible D gene is TRBD1 (6 bases). Trimming took 5 bases from V and 7 from J, leaving 11 bases between them. Germline CDR1 reads DFQATT; CDR2 reads SNEGSKA (reference sequence). The CDR3 is 11 residues long. The CDR3 region is CSAQGQLEAFF. CDR3 DNA sequence: TGCAGTGCTCAAGGACAGCTTGAAGCTTTCTTT.

This clone has a handful of counts. The chain uses TRBV27 and TRBJ2-1; 8 bases are a match to TRBD2. The CDR3 runs to 17 residues. Looked up from germline, CDR1 is MNHEY and CDR2 is SMNVEV (reference sequence). V shed 7 bases and J 6 bases; nucleotides not matched to a gene: 17. In DNA form, the CDR3 reads TGTGCCAGCACCCCTTCCCCCGGGGCGGGAGGACTCAATGAGCAGTTCTTC. Its translation is CASTPSPGAGGLNEQFF.

The CDR3 nucleotides read TGTGCCAGCAGTGATGGGGGCACATGGCCCCAGCATTTT. It codes for CASSDGGTWPQHF. The rearrangement uses TRBV6-5 and TRBJ1-5; the D gene is possibly TRBD1 (6 bases). This CDR3 contains 13 residues. The germline gives CDR1 MNHEY, CDR2 SVGAGI. With 5 bases removed from V and 9 bases from J, the gap between germline ends came to 14 bases.

The gene calls are TRBV7-9 and TRBJ2-2; 9 bases agree with TRBD2. The V segment lost 6 bases and the J segment 4 bases; nucleotides outside the gene matches: 9. Germline V lookup: CDR1 SEHNR, CDR2 FQNEAQ (reference sequence). The CDR3 runs to 16 residues. As DNA, the CDR3 is TGTGCCAGCAGACCGGGTGCGGGAGGGCCCACCGGGGAGCTGTTTTTT. Its protein product is CASRPGAGGPTGELFF.

This clone has just a few counts. The rearrangement uses TRBV7-9 and TRBJ2-6, with D maybe TRBD1 (6 bases). Trimming removed 11 bases from V and 0 bases from J, with 20 bases in between. This CDR3 region has 17 residues. The germline V gene encodes CDR1 SEHNR and CDR2 FQNEAQ (reference sequence). The CDR3: CAGRRGQGTSGANVLTF. In DNA form, the CDR3 reads TGTGCCGGTCGGCGCGGCCAGGGGACCTCTGGGGCCAACGTCCTGACTTTC.

DNA of the CDR3: TGTGCCAGCAGCTTGGAGGGCCGAGGGGAGACCCAGTACTTC. It translates to CASSLEGRGETQYF. This rearrangement joins TRBV5-4 to TRBJ2-5; tentative D call: TRBD2 (5 bases). V was trimmed by 0 bases and J by 5 bases, leaving 11 bases between them. Germline loops: CDR1 SGHNT, CDR2 YYREEE (reference sequence). The CDR3 extends over 14 amino acids.